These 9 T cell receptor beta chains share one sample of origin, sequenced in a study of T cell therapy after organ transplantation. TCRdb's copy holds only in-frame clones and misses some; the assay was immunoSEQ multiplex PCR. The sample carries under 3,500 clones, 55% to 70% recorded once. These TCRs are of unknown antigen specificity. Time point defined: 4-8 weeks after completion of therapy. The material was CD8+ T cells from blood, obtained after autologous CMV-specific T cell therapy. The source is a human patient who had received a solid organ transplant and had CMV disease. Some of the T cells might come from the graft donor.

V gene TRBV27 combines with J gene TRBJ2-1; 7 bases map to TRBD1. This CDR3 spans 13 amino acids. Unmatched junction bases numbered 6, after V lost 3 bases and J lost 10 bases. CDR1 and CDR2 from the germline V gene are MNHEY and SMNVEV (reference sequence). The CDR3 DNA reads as TGTGCCAGCAGTTTCGACAGGGCTAACGAGCAGTTCTTC. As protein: CASSFDRANEQFF.

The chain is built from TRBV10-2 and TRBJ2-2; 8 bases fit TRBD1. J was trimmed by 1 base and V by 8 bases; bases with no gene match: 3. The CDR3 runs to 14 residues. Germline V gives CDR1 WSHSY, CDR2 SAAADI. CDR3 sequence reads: CASSGTGNTGELFF. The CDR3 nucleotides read TGCGCCAGCTCCGGGACAGGGAACACCGGGGAGCTGTTTTTT.

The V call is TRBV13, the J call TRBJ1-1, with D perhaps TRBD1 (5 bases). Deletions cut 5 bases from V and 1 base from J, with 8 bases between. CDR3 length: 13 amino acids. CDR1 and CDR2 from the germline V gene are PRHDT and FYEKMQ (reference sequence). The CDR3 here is CASSVDRNTEAFF. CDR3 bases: TGTGCCAGCAGCGTCGACAGGAACACTGAAGCTTTCTTT.

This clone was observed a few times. CDR3 DNA sequence: TGTGCCAGCAGTGCCGGACTAGCGGGAGGGTACAATGAGCAGTTCTTC. Translated, it gives CASSAGLAGGYNEQFF. The V and J genes are TRBV6-4 and TRBJ2-1, with TRBD2 identical over 15 bases. V lost 4 bases and J lost 4; bases outside the gene matches: 2. CDR3 length: 16 amino acids. Germline CDR1 reads MRHNA; CDR2 reads SNTAGT.

CDR3 region: CASSVHPDRARVNEQFF. The CDR3 nucleotides read TGTGCCAGCAGCGTACACCCAGACAGGGCCAGGGTCAATGAGCAGTTCTTC. The chain employs TRBV9 and TRBJ2-1; 7 nucleotides match TRBD1. The trim removed 1 base at V and 6 bases at J, leaving 13 bases unmatched. The CDR3 length is 17 residues. Germline loops: CDR1 SGDLS, CDR2 YYNGEE.

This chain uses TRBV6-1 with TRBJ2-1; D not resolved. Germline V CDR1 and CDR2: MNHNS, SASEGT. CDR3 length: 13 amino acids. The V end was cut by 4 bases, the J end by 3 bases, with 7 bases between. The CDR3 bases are TGTGCCAGCAGTGTATGGGGCTACAATGAGCAGTTCTTC. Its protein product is CASSVWGYNEQFF.

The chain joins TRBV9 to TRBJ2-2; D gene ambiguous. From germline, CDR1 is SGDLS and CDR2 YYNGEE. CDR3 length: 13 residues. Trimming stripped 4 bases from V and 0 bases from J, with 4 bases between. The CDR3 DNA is TGTGCCAGCAGCCCGACGAACACCGGGGAGCTGTTTTTT. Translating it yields CASSPTNTGELFF.

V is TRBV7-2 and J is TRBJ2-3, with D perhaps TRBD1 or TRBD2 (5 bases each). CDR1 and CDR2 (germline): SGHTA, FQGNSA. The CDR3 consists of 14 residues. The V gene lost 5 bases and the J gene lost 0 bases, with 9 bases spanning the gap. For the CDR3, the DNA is TGTGCCAGCAGCCGCCGGGACAGCACAGATACGCAGTATTTT. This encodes CASSRRDSTDTQYF.

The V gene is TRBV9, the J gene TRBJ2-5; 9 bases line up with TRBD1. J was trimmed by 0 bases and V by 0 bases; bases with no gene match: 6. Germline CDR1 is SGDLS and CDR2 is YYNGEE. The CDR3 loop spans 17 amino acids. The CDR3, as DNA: TGTGCCAGCAGCGTAGCGACAGGGGGTTACTACCAAGAGACCCAGTACTTC. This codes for CASSVATGGYYQETQYF.